This T cell receptor (beta chain) emerged from a study of blood T cell repertoires in COVID-19. Enrollees, about 18 to 95 years old, lived in fewer than 25 US areas. This CDR3 is 14 amino acids long. Germline CDR1 is SGDLS and CDR2 is YYNGEE. Trimming removed 3 bases from V and 7 bases from J; junction bases left unmatched: 3. The repertoire was sequenced with immunoSEQ multiplex PCR; TCRdb's copy has only in-frame clones and lacks some. Of 250,000 to 300,000 clones listed, roughly 85% are singletons. The sample comprised PBMCs or T cells enriched from blood (not recorded which). The gene calls are TRBV9 and TRBJ1-4; 10 bases match TRBD1. This TCR was recovered from a woman aged 50 to 60 who had been exposed to COVID-19. Written as DNA, the CDR3 is TGTGCCAGCAGCGAGGGACAGGGGACTGAAAAACTGTTTTTT. Encoded protein: CASSEGQGTEKLFF.